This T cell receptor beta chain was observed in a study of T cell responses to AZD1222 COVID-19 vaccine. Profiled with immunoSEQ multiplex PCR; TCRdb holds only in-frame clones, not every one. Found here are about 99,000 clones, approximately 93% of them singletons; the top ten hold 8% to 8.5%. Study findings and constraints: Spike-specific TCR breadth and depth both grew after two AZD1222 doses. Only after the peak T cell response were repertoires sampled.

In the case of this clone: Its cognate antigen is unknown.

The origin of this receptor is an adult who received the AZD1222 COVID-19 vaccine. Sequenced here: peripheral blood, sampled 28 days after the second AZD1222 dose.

For the CDR3, the DNA is TGTGCCAGCAGTTTCCAGGGATGGGAGACCCAGTACTTC. Its translation is CASSFQGWETQYF. The J gene is TRBJ2-5, the V gene TRBV12-3 or TRBV12-4; tentative D call: TRBD1 (5 bases). V dropped 3 bases and J dropped 5 bases, with 10 bases sitting between them. The CDR3 sequence is 13 residues long.